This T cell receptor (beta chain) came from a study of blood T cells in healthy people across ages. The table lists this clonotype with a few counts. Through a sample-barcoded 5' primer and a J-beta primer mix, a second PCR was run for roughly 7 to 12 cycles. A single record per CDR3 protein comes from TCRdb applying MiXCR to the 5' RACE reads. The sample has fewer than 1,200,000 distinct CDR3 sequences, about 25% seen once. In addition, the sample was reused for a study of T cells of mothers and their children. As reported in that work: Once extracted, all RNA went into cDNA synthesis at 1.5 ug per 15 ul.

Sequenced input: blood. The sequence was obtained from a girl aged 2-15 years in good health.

The CDR3 here is CSVEESGRNTGELFF. As DNA, the CDR3 is TGCAGCGTTGAAGAAAGCGGCAGGAACACCGGGGAGCTGTTTTTT. The rearrangement joins TRBV29-1 to TRBJ2-2; D is possibly TRBD2 (5 bases). CDR3 size: 15 residues. In germline, CDR1 is SQVTM, CDR2 ANQGSEA. Trimming cost V 0 bases and J 1 base, with 9 bases left between them.